This record looks at one TCR beta chain sequence and its context. Its antigen remains unknown. Germline CDR1 is MGHDK and CDR2 is SYGVNS. The ends were cut back, 3 bases at V and 1 base at J, with 3 bases in the middle. The CDR3 has 13 amino acids. This sample was included in a study of cytomegalovirus exposure and HLA in healthy donors. The PCR contained 60 Vbeta and 13 Jbeta primers. Method: immunoSEQ multiplex PCR; TCRdb's copy keeps in-frame clones and lacks some. The sample records around 160,000 clones, around 77% being singletons. The study's findings and limits: The study flagged fewer than 200 TCR beta chains as cytomegalovirus-associated.

Sample: PBMCs. The chain uses TRBV25-1 and TRBJ2-2, with D uncertain. This sequence was found in a man aged 50-60 years in good health and CMV-seropositive. In DNA form, the CDR3 reads TGTGCCAGCAGTGAGCGGAACACCGGGGAGCTGTTTTTT. It specifies CASSERNTGELFF.